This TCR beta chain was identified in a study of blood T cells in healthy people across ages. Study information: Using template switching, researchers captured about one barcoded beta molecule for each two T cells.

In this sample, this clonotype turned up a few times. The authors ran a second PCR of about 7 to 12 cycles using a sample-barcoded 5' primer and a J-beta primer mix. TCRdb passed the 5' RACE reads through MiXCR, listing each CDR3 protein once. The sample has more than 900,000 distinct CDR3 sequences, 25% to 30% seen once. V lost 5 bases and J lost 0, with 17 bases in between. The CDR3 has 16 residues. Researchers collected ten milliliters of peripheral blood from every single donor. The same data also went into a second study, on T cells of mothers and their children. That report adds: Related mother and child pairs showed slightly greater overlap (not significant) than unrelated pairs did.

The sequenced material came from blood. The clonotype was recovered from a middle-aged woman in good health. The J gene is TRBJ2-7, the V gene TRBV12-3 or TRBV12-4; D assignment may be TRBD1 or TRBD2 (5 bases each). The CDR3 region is CASSDPGRTSSYEQYF. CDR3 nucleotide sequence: TGTGCCAGCAGTGATCCGGGACGGACTTCCTCCTACGAGCAGTACTTC.